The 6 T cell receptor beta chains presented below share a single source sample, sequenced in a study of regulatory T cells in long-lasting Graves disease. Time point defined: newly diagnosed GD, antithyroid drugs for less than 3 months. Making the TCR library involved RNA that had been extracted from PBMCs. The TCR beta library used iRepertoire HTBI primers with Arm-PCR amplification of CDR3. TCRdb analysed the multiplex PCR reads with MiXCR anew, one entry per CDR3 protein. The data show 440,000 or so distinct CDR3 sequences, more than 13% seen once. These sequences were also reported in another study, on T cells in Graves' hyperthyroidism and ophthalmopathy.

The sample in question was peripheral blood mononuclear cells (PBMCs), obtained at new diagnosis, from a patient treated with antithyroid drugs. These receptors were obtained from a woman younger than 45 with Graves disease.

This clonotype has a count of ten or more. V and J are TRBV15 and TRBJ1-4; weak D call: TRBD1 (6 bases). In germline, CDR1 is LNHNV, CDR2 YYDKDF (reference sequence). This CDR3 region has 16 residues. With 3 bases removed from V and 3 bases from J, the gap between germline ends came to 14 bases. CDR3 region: CATSSGRGAANEKLFF. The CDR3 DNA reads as TGTGCCACCAGCAGCGGGAGGGGGGCTGCTAATGAAAAACTGTTTTTT. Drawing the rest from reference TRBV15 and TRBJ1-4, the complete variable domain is DAMVIQNPRYQVTQFGKPVTLSCSQTLNHNVMYWYQQKSSQAPKLLFHYYDKDFNNEADTPDNFQSRRPNTSFCFLDIRSPGLGDTAMYLCATSSGRGAANEKLFFGSGTQLSVL.

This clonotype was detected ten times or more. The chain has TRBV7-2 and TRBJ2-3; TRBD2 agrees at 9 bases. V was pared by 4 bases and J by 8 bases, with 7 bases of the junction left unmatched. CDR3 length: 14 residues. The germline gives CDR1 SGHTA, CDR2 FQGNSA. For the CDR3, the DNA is TGTGCCAGCAGCTATGCGGGAGGGCGGAGTACGCAGTATTTT. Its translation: CASSYAGGRSTQYF.

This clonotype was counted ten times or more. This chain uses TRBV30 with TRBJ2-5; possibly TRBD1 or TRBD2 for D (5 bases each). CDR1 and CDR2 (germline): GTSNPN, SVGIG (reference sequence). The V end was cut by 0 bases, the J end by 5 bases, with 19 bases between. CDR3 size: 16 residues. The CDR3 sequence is CAWSVKGWGNKETQYF. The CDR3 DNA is TGTGCCTGGAGTGTAAAGGGTTGGGGGAACAAGGAGACCCAGTACTTC.

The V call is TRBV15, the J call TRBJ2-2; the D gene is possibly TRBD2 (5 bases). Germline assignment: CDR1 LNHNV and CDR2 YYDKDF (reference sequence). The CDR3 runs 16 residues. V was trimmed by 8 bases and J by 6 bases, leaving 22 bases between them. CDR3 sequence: CATSPPGSQSSGELFF. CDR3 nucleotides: TGTGCCACCTCCCCTCCGGGGTCCCAAAGCTCCGGGGAGCTGTTTTTT. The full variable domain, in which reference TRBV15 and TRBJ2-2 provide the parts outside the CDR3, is DAMVIQNPRYQVTQFGKPVTLSCSQTLNHNVMYWYQQKSSQAPKLLFHYYDKDFNNEADTPDNFQSRRPNTSFCFLDIRSPGLGDTAMYLCATSPPGSQSSGELFFGEGSRLTVL.

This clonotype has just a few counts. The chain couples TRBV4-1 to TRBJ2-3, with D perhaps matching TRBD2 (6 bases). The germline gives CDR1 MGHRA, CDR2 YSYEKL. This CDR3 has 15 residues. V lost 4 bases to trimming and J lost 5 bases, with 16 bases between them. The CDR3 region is CASSLQGGRGDTQYF. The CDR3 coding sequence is TGCGCCAGCAGCCTGCAGGGAGGACGGGGAGATACGCAGTATTTT.

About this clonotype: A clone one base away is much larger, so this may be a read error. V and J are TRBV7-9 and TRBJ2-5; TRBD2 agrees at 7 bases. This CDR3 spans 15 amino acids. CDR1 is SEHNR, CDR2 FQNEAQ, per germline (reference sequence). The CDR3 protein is CASSLVLATQEAQYF. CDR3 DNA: TGTGCCAGCAGCTTAGTACTAGCGACCCAAGAGGCCCAGTACTTC.